A single sample is the source of the 19 T cell receptor beta chains below, sequenced in a study of shared T cell receptors in the human thymus. Method: immunoSEQ multiplex PCR; TCRdb's copy keeps in-frame clones and lacks some. The sample has about 380,000 clones; roughly 94% are singletons. Sequenced material: thymocytes. The receptors shown here come from a human donor.

The chain combines TRBV19 with TRBJ2-2; possible D gene TRBD2, 5 bases. V lost 3 bases, J lost 7 bases, and 18 bases lay in between. Germline-derived CDR1 and CDR2 are LNHDA and SQIVND (reference sequence). The CDR3 is 16 amino acids. In DNA form, the CDR3 reads TGTGCCAGTAGTATGGGAAGGGAGTACGTAAGCGGGGAGCTGTTTTTT. Encoded protein: CASSMGREYVSGELFF.

The J gene is TRBJ2-7, the V gene TRBV15; D possibly corresponds to TRBD2 (5 bases). Germline values: CDR1 LNHNV, CDR2 YYDKDF (reference sequence). CDR3 size: 15 residues. V was pared by 0 bases and J by 3 bases, with 12 bases between. The CDR3 loop is CATSRDNRRFYEQYF. CDR3 DNA sequence: TGTGCCACCAGCAGAGACAATAGGAGGTTCTACGAGCAGTACTTC.

This chain joins TRBV18 and TRBJ2-5, with 13 bases lining up with TRBD2. Germline CDR1 KGHSH, CDR2 LQKENI. This CDR3 spans 18 amino acids. V trimming: 5 bases; J trimming: 2 bases; junction bases outside the gene matches: 11. Written as DNA, the CDR3 is TGTGCCAGCTCAATTAACCCGGGACTAGCGGGACAGCAAGAGACCCAGTACTTC. It encodes CASSINPGLAGQQETQYF. The whole variable domain, filled in from reference TRBV18 and TRBJ2-5, reads NAGVMQNPRHLVRRRGQEARLRCSPMKGHSHVYWYRQLPEEGLKFMVYLQKENIIDESGMPKERFSAEFPKEGPSILRIQQVVRGDSAAYFCASSINPGLAGQQETQYFGPGTRLLVL.

The chain employs TRBV28 and TRBJ2-1; perhaps D is TRBD1 or TRBD2 (5 bases each). This CDR3 has 16 residues. V lost 3 bases to trimming and J lost 2 bases, with 14 bases between them. Looked up from germline, CDR1 is MDHEN and CDR2 is SYDVKM. CDR3 sequence (DNA): TGTGCCAGCAGTTTGGCGGGCTGGGGACCCTACAATGAGCAGTTCTTC. It translates to CASSLAGWGPYNEQFF.

In this sample, this clone turned up once. The chain uses TRBV30 and TRBJ1-5; 8 bases fit TRBD1. The CDR3 is 12 residues long. The germline gives CDR1 GTSNPN, CDR2 SVGIG (reference sequence). V dropped 5 bases and J dropped 6; count of bases not matched to a gene: 3. The CDR3 DNA follows: TGTGCCTGGGGGACAGGCGGTCAGCCCCAGCATTTT. Protein: CAWGTGGQPQHF.

The chain carries TRBV15 and TRBJ2-7; 7 positions match TRBD2. The ends lost 8 bases at V and 7 bases at J; junction bases unmatched: 8. Germline CDR1 is LNHNV and CDR2 is YYDKDF (reference sequence). This CDR3 comprises 12 residues. CDR3 residues: CATAGSGIEQYF. The CDR3 DNA follows: TGTGCCACCGCGGGAAGCGGGATTGAGCAGTACTTC.

V gene TRBV28 combines with J gene TRBJ2-4; the match to TRBD2 covers 10 bases. Germline V gene lookup returns CDR1 MDHEN and CDR2 SYDVKM. Trimming cost V 6 bases and J 0 bases; bases outside gene matches: 14. There are 19 residues in the CDR3. DNA for the CDR3: TGTGCCAGCAGCCAGTCCCCTAGCGGGAGAGGTTTAGCCAAAAACATTCAGTACTTC. This encodes CASSQSPSGRGLAKNIQYF.

In nucleotides, the CDR3 is TGTGCCAGCAGCCAAGAAAATCCGCGGGTCTCCCCAGATACGCAGTATTTT. It is translated as CASSQENPRVSPDTQYF. The J gene is TRBJ2-3, the V gene TRBV4-2; D may be TRBD2 (5 bases). Looked up from germline, CDR1 is LGHNA and CDR2 is YNFKEQ. The CDR3 has 17 amino acids. V was shortened by 0 bases and J by 4 bases, with 17 bases between the two germline ends.

This clone was observed a handful of times. The DNA of the CDR3 is TGCGCCAGCAGCCAAGACCCTCTCTGTAGCGGGAGCTCCTACAATGAGCAGTTCTTC. This translates into CASSQDPLCSGSSYNEQFF. J is TRBJ2-1 and V is TRBV4-3; TRBD2 aligns across 9 bases. The V gene end was trimmed by 0 bases and the J gene end by 0 bases; junction bases not matched to a gene: 9. The CDR3 is made up of 19 amino acids. The germline V gene has CDR1 LGHNA and CDR2 YSLEER.

The chain combines TRBV30 with TRBJ1-4; D gene uncertain. Germline CDR1 and CDR2: GTSNPN and SVGIG (reference sequence). The CDR3 consists of 10 residues. CDR3: CAGGYEKLFF. In nucleotides, the CDR3 is TGTGCTGGAGGGTATGAAAAACTGTTTTTT.

The chain couples TRBV5-1 to TRBJ2-2; D might be TRBD1 or TRBD2, each matching 5 bases. CDR3 size: 14 residues. The V and J ends lost 0 bases and 6 bases respectively, with 9 bases between them. The germline V gene has CDR1 SGHRS and CDR2 YFSETQ. The CDR3 here is CASSLGRGAGELFF. CDR3 DNA sequence: TGCGCCAGCAGCTTGGGCCGAGGGGCCGGGGAGCTGTTTTTT. The full variable domain, its missing parts supplied by reference TRBV5-1 and TRBJ2-2, is KAGVTQTPRYLIKTRGQQVTLSCSPISGHRSVSWYQQTPGQGLQFLFEYFSETQRNKGNFPGRFSGRQFSNSRSEMNVSTLELGDSALYLCASSLGRGAGELFFGEGSRLTVL.

J is TRBJ2-1 and V is TRBV5-4, with D unresolved. The CDR3 has 16 amino acids. V lost 0 bases and J 12 bases, leaving 22 bases between the germline ends. Germline CDR1 reads SGHNT; CDR2 reads YYREEE (reference sequence). The CDR3 bases are TGTGCCAGCAGCTTGGACATGTCGAATTCACCTAGAAGGCAGTTCTTC. Translation gives CASSLDMSNSPRRQFF.

This chain connects TRBV27 to TRBJ2-7, with a tentative D call TRBD2 (7 bases). This CDR3 is built from 14 residues. Trimming removed 3 bases at V and 2 bases at J, with 11 bases between. The V gene's germline CDR1 is MNHEY and CDR2 SMNVEV (reference sequence). The CDR3 sequence is CASSLWRGPYEQYF. Written as DNA, the CDR3 is TGTGCCAGCAGTTTGTGGCGGGGGCCCTACGAGCAGTACTTC.

Here the CDR3 DNA reads TGTGCCAGCAGTTTAACTAGGGAGAACACTGAAGCTTTCTTT. This encodes CASSLTRENTEAFF. The chain employs TRBV27 and TRBJ1-1, with no clear D. The CDR3 covers 14 residues. V lost 2 bases and J lost 1, with 8 bases in between. CDR1 is MNHEY, CDR2 SMNVEV, per germline (reference sequence).

The chain has TRBV2 and TRBJ1-4; TRBD1 agrees at 7 bases. The CDR3 extends over 17 amino acids. V gave up 0 bases and J gave up 3 bases; unmatched junction bases: 7. The germline CDR1 and CDR2 sequences are SNHLY and FYNNEI. In nucleotides, the CDR3 is TGTGCCAGCAGTGAAGCGCTTCGGGGACAGCCTAATGAAAAACTGTTTTTT. Translated, it gives CASSEALRGQPNEKLFF.

The V gene is TRBV28, the J gene TRBJ2-5; 12 bases agree with TRBD2. Germline V CDR1 and CDR2: MDHEN, SYDVKM. V dropped 3 bases and J dropped 2; count of bases not matched to a gene: 1. The CDR3 has 15 residues. CDR3 amino acids: CASSLLAGGQETQYF. CDR3 nucleotide sequence: TGTGCCAGCAGTTTGCTAGCGGGAGGGCAAGAGACCCAGTACTTC.

V gene TRBV14 combines with J gene TRBJ2-7; D may be TRBD1 (6 bases). The CDR3 has 13 residues. V was shortened by 3 bases and J by 5 bases, with 11 bases between the two germline ends. From germline, CDR1 is SGHDN and CDR2 FVKESK. The CDR3 region has the DNA TGTGCCAGCAGCCAGGTTCAGGGGAACGAGCAGTACTTC. Amino acids: CASSQVQGNEQYF.

The chain employs TRBV11-3 and TRBJ2-2; 10 bases map to TRBD2. CDR3 size: 15 residues. Germline CDR1 is SGHNT and CDR2 is YENEEA. V lost 4 bases, J lost 8 bases, and 7 bases stayed unmatched. The CDR3 protein is CASSCQREGGGELFF. CDR3 nucleotide sequence: TGTGCCAGCAGCTGTCAGCGGGAGGGCGGTGGGGAGCTGTTTTTT.

This rearrangement joins TRBV19 to TRBJ1-2; D is perhaps TRBD1 (5 bases). Germline V gives CDR1 LNHDA, CDR2 SQIVND (reference sequence). The V gene lost 4 bases and the J gene lost 3 bases, with 12 bases spanning the gap. There are 14 residues in the CDR3. CDR3 sequence (DNA): TGTGCCAGTAGTACTTGGGGACCTTACTATGGCTACACCTTC. Translation: CASSTWGPYYGYTF.